The 25 T cell receptor beta chains below come from one sample, sequenced in a study of cytomegalovirus exposure and HLA in healthy donors (dated by TCRdb to 2016 to 2017). The method was the immunoSEQ multiplex PCR assay. For the multiplex PCR, a mixture combining 60 forward primers for TCR Vbeta segments and 13 reverse primers for TCR Jbeta segments was used. The clones in this table, taken by TCRdb from immuneACCESS, are in-frame only. Not every clone is retained; where verified, under half of the shortfall comes from an unresolved V gene, and the cause of the rest is unknown. This specimen's table enumerates 150,000 to 250,000 clones. The ten largest clones take up almost 0.75% of the sample. Specimen: PBMCs. All receptors come from a boy younger than 18 in good health and CMV-seronegative.

The chain combines TRBV5-8 with TRBJ2-3, with D possibly being TRBD2 (6 bases). The length of the CDR3 is 17 residues. Germline V CDR1 and CDR2: SGHTS, YDEGEE. V was trimmed by 0 bases and J by 2 bases, leaving 16 bases between them. Written as DNA, the CDR3 is TGTGCCAGCAGCTTGGCTCCGCCGGGACTGAACACAGATACGCAGTATTTT. Its translation is CASSLAPPGLNTDTQYF.

The V call is TRBV7-8, the J call TRBJ2-7; D is unclear. Germline CDR1 SGHVS, CDR2 FQNEAQ. The ends were cut back, 3 bases at V and 0 bases at J, with 12 bases in the middle. This CDR3 contains 15 residues. This chain's CDR3 is CASSFRKRSSYEQYF. CDR3 coding DNA: TGTGCCAGCAGCTTCCGCAAAAGGAGCTCCTACGAGCAGTACTTC.

The V gene is TRBV19, the J gene TRBJ2-5; D possibly corresponds to TRBD2 (5 bases). CDR1 is LNHDA, CDR2 SQIVND, per germline (reference sequence). V shed 3 bases and J shed 7 bases, with 15 bases lying between them. The CDR3 runs 14 residues. Written as DNA, the CDR3 is TGTGCCAGTAGTATGGACGGGCCCGGAGGGACCCAGTACTTC. Translating gives CASSMDGPGGTQYF. Variable domain in full (rest from reference TRBV19 and TRBJ2-5): DGGITQSPKYLFRKEGQNVTLSCEQNLNHDAMYWYRQDPGQGLRLIYYSQIVNDFQKGDIAEGYSVSREKKESFPLTVTSAQKNPTAFYLCASSMDGPGGTQYFGPGTRLLVL.

This chain joins TRBV9 and TRBJ1-2; D is unclear. The CDR3 extends over 17 amino acids. Germline CDR1 reads SGDLS; CDR2 reads YYNGEE. Trimming left V 0 bases short and J 7 bases short, with 22 bases between. The DNA for the CDR3 is TGTGCCAGCAGCGTAGAAGCTGGAGGTTTTAGGTCCCGTGGCTACACCTTC. Protein: CASSVEAGGFRSRGYTF.

This chain uses TRBV11-2 with TRBJ2-1; 11 bases line up with TRBD2. Germline trimming cut 2 bases from V and 3 bases from J; bases unmatched to any gene: 9. This CDR3 is built from 18 residues. The germline gives CDR1 SGHAT, CDR2 FQNNGV. The CDR3 coding sequence is TGTGCCAGCAGCTTATCCCTTTTAGCGGGGGGGCTCTACAATGAGCAGTTCTTC. This translates into CASSLSLLAGGLYNEQFF.

The chain recombines TRBV4-3 with TRBJ1-3; D perhaps matches TRBD1 (6 bases). Trimming shortened V by 3 bases and J by 0 bases, and 12 bases separated the two germline ends. The CDR3 totals 16 residues. Germline CDR1 reads LGHNA; CDR2 reads YSLEER. The CDR3 DNA is TGCGCCAGCAGCCAGACGACAGGACACTCTGGAAACACCATATATTTT. It encodes CASSQTTGHSGNTIYF.

The V call is TRBV7-8, the J call TRBJ2-1; D may be TRBD1 (6 bases). The CDR3 sequence is 13 residues long. Trimming stripped 8 bases from V and 8 bases from J, with 16 bases between. The germline CDR1 and CDR2 sequences are SGHVS and FQNEAQ. CDR3 nucleotide sequence: TGTGCCAGCTCTGGGGGACACCGCGATGAGCAGTTCTTC. Protein: CASSGGHRDEQFF.

The chain carries TRBV25-1 and TRBJ2-7; 9 nucleotides match TRBD1. With 5 bases clipped from V and 3 bases from J, the junction kept 5 bases outside the gene matches. Germline assignment: CDR1 MGHDK and CDR2 SYGVNS. The CDR3 has 14 amino acids. DNA of the CDR3: TGTGCCAGCAGTCCGGGACAGGGCCTCTACGAGCAGTACTTC. Residues: CASSPGQGLYEQYF.

The chain has TRBV9 and TRBJ2-2, with 8 bases that match TRBD1. The CDR3 contains 15 residues. V trimming: 0 bases; J trimming: 7 bases; junction bases outside the gene matches: 5. CDR1 and CDR2 (germline): SGDLS, YYNGEE. Here the CDR3 DNA reads TGTGCCAGCAGCGTAGAAGGACAGGGAGGCGGGGAGCTGTTTTTT. Protein product: CASSVEGQGGGELFF.

This chain links TRBV5-1 with TRBJ2-5, with TRBD1 matching over 9 bases. Germline CDR1 SGHRS, CDR2 YFSETQ. Trimming took 2 bases from V and 7 from J; bases not matched to a gene: 15. The CDR3 extends over 17 amino acids. The CDR3 loop is CASSFGTEGQGIGTQYF. CDR3 DNA sequence: TGCGCCAGCAGCTTTGGTACCGAGGGACAGGGCATCGGGACCCAGTACTTC.

The gene calls are TRBV25-1 and TRBJ1-6, with TRBD1 matching 7 bases. The germline V gene encodes CDR1 MGHDK and CDR2 SYGVNS. Germline trimming cut 0 bases from V and 9 bases from J; bases unmatched to any gene: 5. CDR3 length: 15 residues. This CDR3 is CASSEYSTGASPLHF. The CDR3 bases are TGTGCCAGCAGTGAATATTCCACAGGGGCTTCACCCCTCCACTTT. The complete variable domain, with remaining parts taken from reference TRBV25-1 and TRBJ1-6, reads EADIYQTPRYLVIGTGKKITLECSQTMGHDKMYWYQQDPGMELHLIHYSYGVNSTEKGDLSSESTVSRIRTEHFPLTLESARPSHTSQYLCASSEYSTGASPLHFGNGTRLTVT.

The rearrangement joins TRBV2 to TRBJ2-6; a possible D gene is TRBD1 (5 bases). Looked up from germline, CDR1 is SNHLY and CDR2 is FYNNEI. The germline V and J ends were trimmed by 6 bases and 2 bases, with 11 bases remaining between them. This CDR3 region has 15 residues. CDR3: CASSPDNPGANVLTF. The DNA of the CDR3 is TGTGCCAGCAGCCCGGACAATCCTGGGGCCAACGTCCTGACTTTC.

The chain joins TRBV19 to TRBJ2-6, with D possibly being TRBD2 (6 bases). The CDR3 loop spans 15 amino acids. Germline CDR1 reads LNHDA; CDR2 reads SQIVND (reference sequence). The ends were cut back, 1 base at V and 4 bases at J, with 8 bases in the middle. The CDR3 spells CASSIGRAGANVLTF. The DNA of the CDR3 is TGTGCCAGTAGTATAGGGAGGGCCGGGGCCAACGTCCTGACTTTC.

V is TRBV5-4 and J is TRBJ1-1; no firm D call. Germline CDR1 is SGHNT and CDR2 is YYREEE (reference sequence). The CDR3 contains 13 residues. The ends were cut back, 0 bases at V and 6 bases at J, with 9 bases in the middle. CDR3 protein: CASSLGTVAEAFF. The CDR3 bases are TGTGCCAGCAGCTTGGGAACAGTAGCTGAAGCTTTCTTT.

The J gene is TRBJ2-6, the V gene TRBV12-5; possibly TRBD1 for D (9 bases). This CDR3 is built from 19 residues. Germline V gene data show CDR1 as LGHNT and CDR2 as FRNRAP. The V end lost 0 bases, the J end lost 4 bases, and 19 bases lay between the germline ends. The CDR3 DNA reads TGTGCTAGTGGTTTGGTACTGGGGACAGGGACTAGAGGGGCCAACGTCCTGACTTTC. It is translated as CASGLVLGTGTRGANVLTF.

V usage is TRBV7-8 and J usage is TRBJ2-6; D remains unclear. The germline CDR1 and CDR2 sequences are SGHVS and FQNEAQ. The CDR3 is 15 amino acids. The V end lost 7 bases, the J end lost 0 bases, and 10 bases lay between the germline ends. DNA of the CDR3: TGTGCCAGCACGAGGCGGAGCTCTGGGGCCAACGTCCTGACTTTC. Translating gives CASTRRSSGANVLTF.

The V and J genes are TRBV6-5 and TRBJ1-5; D unresolved. This CDR3 has 15 amino acids. Germline values: CDR1 MNHEY, CDR2 SVGAGI. V shed 6 bases and J shed 4 bases, with 16 bases lying between them. The CDR3 nucleotides are TGTGCCAGCAGCCCCCAATCGATGGCTAATCAGCCCCAGCATTTT. The encoded protein is CASSPQSMANQPQHF.

The chain links TRBV9 to TRBJ2-3, with D possibly being TRBD2 (7 bases). The CDR3 totals 20 residues. Trimming cost V 4 bases and J 0 bases, with 27 bases left between them. Germline V lookup: CDR1 SGDLS, CDR2 YYNGEE. DNA for the CDR3: TGTGCCAGCAGCCCCCAGGTGGCGGGGGCCGCATCTACTAGCACAGATACGCAGTATTTT. Translated: CASSPQVAGAASTSTDTQYF.

This sequence joins TRBV19 and TRBJ1-1; tentative D call: TRBD1 (5 bases). The V gene lost 1 base and the J gene lost 4 bases, with 13 bases spanning the gap. The germline V gene encodes CDR1 LNHDA and CDR2 SQIVND (reference sequence). The CDR3 is made up of 15 amino acids. The CDR3 bases are TGTGCCAGTAGTATAGCCCCGGTAGGGGCCACTGAAGCTTTCTTT. As protein: CASSIAPVGATEAFF.

V usage is TRBV4-2 and J usage is TRBJ2-7; D call uncertain. Germline CDR1 reads LGHNA; CDR2 reads YNFKEQ. Trimming cost V 0 bases and J 2 bases, with 17 bases left between them. The CDR3 totals 17 residues. The CDR3 DNA is TGTGCCAGCAGCCAAGAAGAGGCGTCGAGGAGCACCTACGAGCAGTACTTC. Encoded protein: CASSQEEASRSTYEQYF.

The chain links TRBV11-2 to TRBJ2-2; a weak D match, TRBD1 (8 bases). Trimming took 4 bases from V and 4 from J, leaving 13 bases between them. CDR1 is SGHAT and CDR2 is FQNNGV in the germline V gene. This CDR3 contains 15 residues. This chain's CDR3 is CASSSQGGSTGELFF. The DNA of the CDR3 is TGTGCCAGCAGCTCACAGGGGGGGAGCACCGGGGAGCTGTTTTTT.

This chain connects TRBV9 to TRBJ1-1, with a possible D match to TRBD1 (5 bases). The germline V gene encodes CDR1 SGDLS and CDR2 YYNGEE. V was cut by 5 bases and J by 3 bases, with 11 bases left in between. The CDR3 is 13 residues long. As DNA, the CDR3 is TGTGCCAGCAGTTTCAGGGATCACACTGAAGCTTTCTTT. Its translation: CASSFRDHTEAFF.

The chain combines TRBV10-3 with TRBJ2-3, with D perhaps matching TRBD2 (7 bases). V dropped 4 bases and J dropped 4 bases, with 24 bases sitting between them. This CDR3 contains 18 residues. CDR1 ENHRY and CDR2 SYGVKD come from the germline V gene. CDR3 DNA: TGTGCCATCAGTGTGGGATCGGGGGGCCGAGGCCCCGCAGATACGCAGTATTTT. This translates into CAISVGSGGRGPADTQYF.

V usage is TRBV4-1 and J usage is TRBJ2-7, with D tentatively TRBD2 (5 bases). The CDR3 has 15 amino acids. The V gene's germline CDR1 is MGHRA and CDR2 YSYEKL. The V and J ends lost 1 base and 2 bases respectively, with 12 bases between them. The CDR3 reads CASSQAGPGAYEQYF. CDR3 DNA sequence: TGCGCCAGCAGCCAAGCCGGCCCCGGGGCCTACGAGCAGTACTTC.

The J gene is TRBJ1-2, the V gene TRBV28; 8 nucleotides agree with TRBD1. Germline lookup yields CDR1 MDHEN and CDR2 SYDVKM. This CDR3 spans 15 amino acids. Trimming took 3 bases from V and 0 from J; bases not matched to a gene: 3. CDR3 loop: CASSFRDRPNYGYTF. As DNA, the CDR3 is TGTGCCAGCAGTTTCCGGGACAGGCCTAACTATGGCTACACCTTC.